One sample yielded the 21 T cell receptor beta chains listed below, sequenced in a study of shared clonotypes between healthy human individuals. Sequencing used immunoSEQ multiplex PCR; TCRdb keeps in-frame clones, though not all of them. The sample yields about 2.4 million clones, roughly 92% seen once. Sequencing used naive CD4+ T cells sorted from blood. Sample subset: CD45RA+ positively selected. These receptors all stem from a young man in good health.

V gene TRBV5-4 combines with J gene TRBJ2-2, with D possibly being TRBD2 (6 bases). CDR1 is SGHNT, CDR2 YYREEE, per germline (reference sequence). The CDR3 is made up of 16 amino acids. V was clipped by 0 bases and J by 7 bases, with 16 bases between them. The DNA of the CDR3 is TGTGCCAGCAGCTTGGCCATCGGGGGTATTGACGGGGAGCTGTTTTTT. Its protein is CASSLAIGGIDGELFF.

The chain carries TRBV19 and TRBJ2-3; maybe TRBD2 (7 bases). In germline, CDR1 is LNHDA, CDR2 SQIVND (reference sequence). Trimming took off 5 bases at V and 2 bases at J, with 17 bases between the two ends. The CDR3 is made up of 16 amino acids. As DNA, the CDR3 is TGTGCCAGTAGTCCCAGAGGGGGACTATACACAGATACGCAGTATTTT. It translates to CASSPRGGLYTDTQYF.

The CDR3 region is CATSRQKETQYF. In DNA form, the CDR3 reads TGTGCCACCAGCAGACAGAAAGAGACCCAGTACTTC. This chain links TRBV15 with TRBJ2-5; D call uncertain. Trimming pared 2 bases from V and 3 bases from J, leaving 4 bases between. Germline values: CDR1 LNHNV, CDR2 YYDKDF (reference sequence). The CDR3 is 12 amino acids. Full variable domain (missing parts from reference TRBV15 and TRBJ2-5): DAMVIQNPRYQVTQFGKPVTLSCSQTLNHNVMYWYQQKSSQAPKLLFHYYDKDFNNEADTPDNFQSRRPNTSFCFLDIRSPGLGDTAMYLCATSRQKETQYFGPGTRLLVL.

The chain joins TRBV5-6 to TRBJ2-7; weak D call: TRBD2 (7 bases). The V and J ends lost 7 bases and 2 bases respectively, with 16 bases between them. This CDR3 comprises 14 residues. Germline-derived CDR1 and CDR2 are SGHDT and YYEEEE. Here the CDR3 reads CASSQGGGPYEQYF. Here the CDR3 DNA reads TGTGCCAGCTCCCAAGGGGGGGGCCCCTACGAGCAGTACTTC.

CDR3 region: CASLRNTQYF. In nucleotides, the CDR3 is TGCGCCAGCTTGAGAAATACGCAGTATTTT. The chain employs TRBV10-2 and TRBJ2-3; D call uncertain. Trimming stripped 8 bases from V and 7 bases from J, with 7 bases between. The CDR3 has 10 amino acids. The V gene's germline CDR1 is WSHSY and CDR2 SAAADI.

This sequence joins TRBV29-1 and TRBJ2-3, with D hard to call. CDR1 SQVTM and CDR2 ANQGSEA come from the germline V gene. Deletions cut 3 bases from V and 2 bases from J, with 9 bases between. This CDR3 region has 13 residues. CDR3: CSVEASNTDTQYF. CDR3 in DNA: TGCAGCGTTGAGGCCTCGAACACAGATACGCAGTATTTT.

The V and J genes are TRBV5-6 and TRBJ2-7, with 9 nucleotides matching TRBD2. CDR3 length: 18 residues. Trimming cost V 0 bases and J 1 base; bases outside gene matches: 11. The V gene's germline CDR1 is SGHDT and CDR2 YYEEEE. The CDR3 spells CASSLEGDLAGKSYEQYF. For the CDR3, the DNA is TGTGCCAGCAGCTTGGAGGGGGACCTAGCGGGGAAATCCTACGAGCAGTACTTC.

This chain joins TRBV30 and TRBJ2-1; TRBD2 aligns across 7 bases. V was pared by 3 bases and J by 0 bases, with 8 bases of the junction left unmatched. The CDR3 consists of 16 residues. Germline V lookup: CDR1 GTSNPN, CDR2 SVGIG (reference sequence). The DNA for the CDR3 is TGTGCCTGGAGCCTAGCGGTCATTAGCTCCTACAATGAGCAGTTCTTC. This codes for CAWSLAVISSYNEQFF.

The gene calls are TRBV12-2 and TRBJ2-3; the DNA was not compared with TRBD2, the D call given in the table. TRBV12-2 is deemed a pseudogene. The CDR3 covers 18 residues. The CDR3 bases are TGTGCAAGTCGCTTAGCGCGGGGGTGCGGGATTTACACAGATACGCAGTATTTT. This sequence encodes CASRLARGCGIYTDTQYF.

CDR3 nucleotide sequence: TGCGCCAGCAGCTCCCCACAGGACAGGGACGAGACCCAGTACTTC. Translated, it gives CASSSPQDRDETQYF. The chain links TRBV5-1 to TRBJ2-5; 8 bases are a match to TRBD1. CDR1 and CDR2 (germline): SGHRS, YFSETQ. J lost 5 bases, V lost 3 bases, and 9 bases had no gene match. The CDR3 is 15 amino acids.

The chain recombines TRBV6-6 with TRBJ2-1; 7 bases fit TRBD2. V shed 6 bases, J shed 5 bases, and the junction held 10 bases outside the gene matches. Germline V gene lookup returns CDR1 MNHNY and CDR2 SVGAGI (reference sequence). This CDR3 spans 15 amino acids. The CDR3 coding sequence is TGTGCCAGCAGACCCGGGACTACAGAGAACAATGAGCAGTTCTTC. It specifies CASRPGTTENNEQFF.

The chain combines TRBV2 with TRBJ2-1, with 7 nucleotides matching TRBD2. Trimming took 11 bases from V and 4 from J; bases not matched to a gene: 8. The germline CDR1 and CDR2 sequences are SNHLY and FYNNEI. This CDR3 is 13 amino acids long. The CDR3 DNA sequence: TGTGCCGGCCGGGGGGTTGGGTACAATGAGCAGTTCTTC. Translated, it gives CAGRGVGYNEQFF.

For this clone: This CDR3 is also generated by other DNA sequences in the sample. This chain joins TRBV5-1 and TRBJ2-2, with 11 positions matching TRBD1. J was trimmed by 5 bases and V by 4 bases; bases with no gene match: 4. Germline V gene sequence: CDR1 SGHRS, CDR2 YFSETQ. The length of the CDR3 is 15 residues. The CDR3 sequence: CASSPGTGGTGELFF. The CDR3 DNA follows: TGCGCCAGCAGCCCCGGGACAGGGGGAACCGGGGAGCTGTTTTTT.

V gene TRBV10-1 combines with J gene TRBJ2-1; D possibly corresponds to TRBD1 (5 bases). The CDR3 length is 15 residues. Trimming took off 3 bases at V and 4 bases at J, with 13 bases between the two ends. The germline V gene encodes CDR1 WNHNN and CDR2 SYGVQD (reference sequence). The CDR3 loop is CASSDFQGKYNEQFF. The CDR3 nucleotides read TGCGCCAGCAGTGATTTCCAGGGCAAATACAATGAGCAGTTCTTC.

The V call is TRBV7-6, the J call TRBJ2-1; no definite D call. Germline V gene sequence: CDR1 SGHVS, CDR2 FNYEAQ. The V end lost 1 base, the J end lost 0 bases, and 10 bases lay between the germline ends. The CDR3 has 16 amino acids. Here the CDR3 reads CASSLGPAASYNEQFF. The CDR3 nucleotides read TGTGCCAGCAGCTTAGGGCCGGCCGCCTCCTACAATGAGCAGTTCTTC.

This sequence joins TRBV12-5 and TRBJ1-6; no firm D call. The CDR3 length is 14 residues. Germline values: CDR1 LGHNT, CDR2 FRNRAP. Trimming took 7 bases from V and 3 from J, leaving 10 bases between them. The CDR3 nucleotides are TGTGCTAGTGCCCCGGACGGCTATAATTCACCCCTCCACTTT. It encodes CASAPDGYNSPLHF.

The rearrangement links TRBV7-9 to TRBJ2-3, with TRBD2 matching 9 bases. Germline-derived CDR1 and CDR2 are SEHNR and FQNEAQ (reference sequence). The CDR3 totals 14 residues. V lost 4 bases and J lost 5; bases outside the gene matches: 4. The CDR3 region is CASSYGLALDTQYF. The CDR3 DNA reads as TGTGCCAGCAGCTACGGACTAGCGCTAGATACGCAGTATTTT.

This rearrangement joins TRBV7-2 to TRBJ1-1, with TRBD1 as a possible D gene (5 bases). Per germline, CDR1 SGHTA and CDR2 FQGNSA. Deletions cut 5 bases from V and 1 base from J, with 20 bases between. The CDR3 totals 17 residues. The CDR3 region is CASSLRGGVGQNTEAFF. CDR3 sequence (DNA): TGTGCCAGCAGCCTCCGCGGGGGAGTCGGACAGAACACTGAAGCTTTCTTT.

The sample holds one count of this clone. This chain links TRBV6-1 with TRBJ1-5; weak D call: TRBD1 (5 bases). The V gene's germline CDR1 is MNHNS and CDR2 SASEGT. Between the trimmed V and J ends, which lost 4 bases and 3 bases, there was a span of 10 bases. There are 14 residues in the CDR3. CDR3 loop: CASSGQPINQPQHF. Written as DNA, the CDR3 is TGTGCCAGCAGTGGACAGCCGATCAATCAGCCCCAGCATTTT.

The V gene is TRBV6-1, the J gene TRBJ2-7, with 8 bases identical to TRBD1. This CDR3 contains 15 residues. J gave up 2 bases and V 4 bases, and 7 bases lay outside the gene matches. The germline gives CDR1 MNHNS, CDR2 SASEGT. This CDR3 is CASSALDRVTYEQYF. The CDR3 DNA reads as TGTGCCAGCAGTGCCCTGGACAGGGTAACCTACGAGCAGTACTTC.

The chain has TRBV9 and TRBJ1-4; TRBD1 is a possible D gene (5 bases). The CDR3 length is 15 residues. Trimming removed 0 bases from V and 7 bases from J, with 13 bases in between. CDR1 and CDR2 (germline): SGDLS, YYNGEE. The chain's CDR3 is CASSVAGGLGEKLFF. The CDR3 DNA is TGTGCCAGCAGCGTAGCGGGGGGATTGGGTGAAAAACTGTTTTTT.